Sequencing of this T cell receptor beta chain was carried out in a study of blood T cell repertoires in COVID-19. Study background: Samples of COVID-19 (acute and convalescent) were obtained from the United States, Italy and Spain. T cells, B-cell-depleted T cells, or PBMCs supplied cDNA or gDNA.

Original analysis: Amplification of reference gene primers was used by the study to estimate nucleated cell counts. TCRdb keeps only in-frame clones here, not all; method: immunoSEQ multiplex PCR. V and J calls and clone size come straight from that table; D and trimming were deduced from the DNA. The sample contains roughly 250,000 clones, about 90% of which appear only once. As regards this clone: Other DNA sequences in the same sample also yield this CDR3.

V lost 2 bases, J lost 3 bases, and 10 bases lay in between. Germline CDR1 LNHDA, CDR2 SQIVND (reference sequence). CDR3 length: 14 residues. The receptor was derived from a man aged 55-75 years who had recovered from COVID-19. V usage is TRBV19 and J usage is TRBJ2-5, with D tentatively TRBD1 (6 bases). The sample comprised peripheral blood. The CDR3 coding sequence is TGTGCCAGTAGTATAAGGGCAGGGGAAGAGACCCAGTACTTC. Residues: CASSIRAGEETQYF. The variable domain in full, with the rest retrieved from reference TRBV19 and TRBJ2-5, is DGGITQSPKYLFRKEGQNVTLSCEQNLNHDAMYWYRQDPGQGLRLIYYSQIVNDFQKGDIAEGYSVSREKKESFPLTVTSAQKNPTAFYLCASSIRAGEETQYFGPGTRLLVL.